The clone carrying this TCR beta chain was seen a handful of times. Antigen: not known. The data stem from a study of HIV-infected patients and healthy controls. About 550 ng RNA was reverse transcribed with alpha and beta constant-region primers. Each of the alpha and beta chains got its own library through chain-specific third strand synthesis with indices. A 5' RACE adapter with a random hexamer and the SP2 primer site was joined to cDNA. MiXCR was run by TCRdb on the 5' RACE reads, yielding one entry per CDR3 protein. The sample lists about 13,000 distinct CDR3 sequences, roughly 10% seen once, with more than 5% in the top ten. Broader study findings: Mean usage of eight alpha and eight beta V genes differed significantly in HIV-infected patients versus controls.

The repertoire came from unfractionated whole blood and reflected all unsorted peripheral T cells. Input material: blood. The TCR comes from an adult in good health.

The CDR3 nucleotides read TGCGCCACCCGAGCTAGCAGCGACCGAGACGAGCAGTACTTC. The encoded protein is CATRASSDRDEQYF. The chain carries TRBV5-1 and TRBJ2-7; possible D gene TRBD2, 5 bases. CDR3 length: 14 amino acids. Germline CDR1 and CDR2: SGHRS and YFSETQ. The V end was cut by 9 bases, the J end by 5 bases, with 21 bases between.